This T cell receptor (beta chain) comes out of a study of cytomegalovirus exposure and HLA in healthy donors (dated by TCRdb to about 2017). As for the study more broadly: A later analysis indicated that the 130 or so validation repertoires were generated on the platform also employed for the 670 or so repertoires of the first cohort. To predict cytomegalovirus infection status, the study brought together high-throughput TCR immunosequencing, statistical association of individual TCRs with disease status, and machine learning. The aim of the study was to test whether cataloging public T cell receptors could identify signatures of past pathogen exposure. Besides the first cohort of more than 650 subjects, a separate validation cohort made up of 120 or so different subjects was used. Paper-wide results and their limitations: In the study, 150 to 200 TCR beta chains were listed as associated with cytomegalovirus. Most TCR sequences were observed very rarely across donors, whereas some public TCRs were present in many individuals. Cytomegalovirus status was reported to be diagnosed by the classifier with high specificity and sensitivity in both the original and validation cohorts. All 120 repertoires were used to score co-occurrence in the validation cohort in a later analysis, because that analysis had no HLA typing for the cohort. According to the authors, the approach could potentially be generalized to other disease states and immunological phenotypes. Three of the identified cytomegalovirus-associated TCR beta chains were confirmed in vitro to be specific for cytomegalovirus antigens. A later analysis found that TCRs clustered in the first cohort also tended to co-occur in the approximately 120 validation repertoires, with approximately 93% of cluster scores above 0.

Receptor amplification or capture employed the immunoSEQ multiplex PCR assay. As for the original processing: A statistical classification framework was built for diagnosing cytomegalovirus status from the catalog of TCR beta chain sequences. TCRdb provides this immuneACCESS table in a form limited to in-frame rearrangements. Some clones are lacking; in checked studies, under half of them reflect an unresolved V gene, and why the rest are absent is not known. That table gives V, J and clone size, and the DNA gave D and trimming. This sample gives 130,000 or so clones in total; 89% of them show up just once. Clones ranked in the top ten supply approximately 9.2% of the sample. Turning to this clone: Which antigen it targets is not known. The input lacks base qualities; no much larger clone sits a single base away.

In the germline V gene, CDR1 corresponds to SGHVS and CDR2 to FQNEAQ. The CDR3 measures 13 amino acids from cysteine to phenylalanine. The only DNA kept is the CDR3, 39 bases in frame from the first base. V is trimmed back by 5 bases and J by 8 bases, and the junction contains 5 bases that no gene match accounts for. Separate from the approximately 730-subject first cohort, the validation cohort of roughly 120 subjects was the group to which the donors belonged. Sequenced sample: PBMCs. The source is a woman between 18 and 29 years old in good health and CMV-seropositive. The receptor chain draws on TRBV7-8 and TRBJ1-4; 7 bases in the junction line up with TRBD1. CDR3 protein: CASSQDRDEKLFF. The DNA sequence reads TGTGCCAGCAGCCAAGACAGGGACGAAAAACTGTTTTTT. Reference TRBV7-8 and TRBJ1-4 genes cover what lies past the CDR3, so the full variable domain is GAGVSQSPRYKVAKRGQDVALRCDPISGHVSLFWYQQALGQGPEFLTYFQNEAQLDKSGLPSDRFFAERPEGSVSTLKIQRTQQEDSAVYLCASSQDRDEKLFFGSGTQLSVL.